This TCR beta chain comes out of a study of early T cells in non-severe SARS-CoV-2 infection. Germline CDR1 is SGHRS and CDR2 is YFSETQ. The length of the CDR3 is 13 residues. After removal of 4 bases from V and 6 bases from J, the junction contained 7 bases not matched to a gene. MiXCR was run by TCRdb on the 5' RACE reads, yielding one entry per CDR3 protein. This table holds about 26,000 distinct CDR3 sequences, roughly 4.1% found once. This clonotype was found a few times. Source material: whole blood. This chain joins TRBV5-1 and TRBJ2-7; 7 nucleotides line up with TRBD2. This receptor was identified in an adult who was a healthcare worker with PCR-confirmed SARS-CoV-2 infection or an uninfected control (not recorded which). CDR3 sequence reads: CASSPGGEGEQYF. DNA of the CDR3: TGCGCCAGCAGCCCCGGAGGGGAGGGCGAGCAGTACTTC.